This T cell receptor (beta chain) was obtained from a study of cytomegalovirus exposure and HLA in healthy donors. Study conclusions and caveats: Previous analysis showed most TCR beta V segments were productive about 90% or about 30% of the time. Presence/absence comparisons presumed near-even sequencing depth among donors. Because they were indistinguishable, some V segments, including TRBV6-2 and TRBV6-3, were excluded.

J was trimmed by 5 bases and V by 1 base; bases with no gene match: 8. The CDR3 has 16 residues. CDR1 and CDR2 from the germline V gene are SGHTA and FQGNSA. This clone was recorded once. What it recognizes is unknown. The PCR had 60 Vbeta and 13 Jbeta primers. The method was immunoSEQ multiplex PCR; TCRdb's version includes in-frame clones alone and lacks a portion of them. The sample lists roughly 150,000 clones; 70% to 85% were seen once. Sequencing was performed on PBMCs. The receptor was derived from a woman aged 50 to 60 in good health and CMV-seropositive. This chain joins TRBV7-2 and TRBJ2-1, with TRBD2 identical over 7 bases. CDR3 nucleotides: TGTGCCAGCAGCTTAGTGGCTAGCGGATCTAACAATGAGCAGTTCTTC. The encoded protein is CASSLVASGSNNEQFF.